This T cell receptor (beta chain) was retrieved from a study of CD8+ T cells in alopecia areata listed by TCRdb under 2018. About the investigation overall: Treated patients were enrolled in an open-label pilot trial of oral tofacitinib, 5 to 10 mg twice daily, for moderate-to-severe alopecia areata. RNA was extracted with the PAXgene miRNA kit for fixed scalp, the miRNeasy kit for PBMCs, and the RNeasy kit for mouse skin. Biopsies were taken from tofacitinib-treated patients at baseline and again at 4 and 24 weeks into treatment, and several of those patients also had a later scalp biopsy. TCRbeta CDR3 regions were amplified by immunoSEQ multiplex PCR using 35 Vbeta forward and 13 Jbeta reverse primers. Scalp clonality was compared across normal scalp (n=4), patchy alopecia areata scalp (n=8), and alopecia totalis/universalis scalp (n=8). Disease severity in treated patients was measured with the SALT score, which quantifies the percentage of affected scalp surface area. Human TCRbeta sequencing covered scalp tissue and sorted CD4+ and CD8+ peripheral blood T cells from patchy and totalis/universalis alopecia areata patients and healthy controls. The study used high-throughput TCRbeta sequencing to examine T cell clonal expansion in alopecia areata, in both the C3H/HeJ mouse model and human patients. Tofacitinib was given for 6 to 18 months, followed by 6 months of follow-up off drug to assess delayed response and recurrence. Here is what the overall study found, with its caveats: Unlike mouse skin, where gammadelta T cells dominate, normal human skin contains resident alphabeta T cells that get sequenced too, which complicates analysis of the scalp TCR repertoire. Because the treated cohort was small and included a single nonresponder, larger studies are needed to assess links between baseline CD8+ expansion and response. Many expanded lesional clones persisted in scalp and blood during tofacitinib treatment, which may partly explain relapse after stopping treatment. TCR sequences shared between patients were less clear than in mice, possibly partly because of HLA diversity in the patient population. Compared with normal scalp, lesional scalp, particularly in alopecia totalis/universalis, had higher clonality and more expanded CD8+ clones, which suggests antigenic drive. With tofacitinib, both scalp clonality and the number of expanded CD8+ clones among the top 100 scalp clones went down significantly.

This specimen's time point label, interpreted: around 4 weeks on oral tofacitinib. The treatment or condition label, read with the paper, signifies: oral pan-JAK inhibitor, 5-10 mg twice daily. From alopecia areata patients, peripheral blood was collected along with lesional scalp punch biopsies. After PBMCs were isolated by density centrifugation and stained for CD3, CD4 and CD8, a FACSAria was used to sort CD4+ and CD8+ T cells. The library was produced with the immunoSEQ multiplex PCR assay. To provide template for TCR sequencing, every sample had RNA extracted and reverse transcribed into cDNA. First-strand cDNA was synthesized with SuperScript III using a 2:1 mix of oligo-dT and random hexamers. A synthetic immune receptor repertoire was used to measure amplification bias, and any remaining bias was corrected computationally. Concerning the study's data processing: Raw reads were preprocessed to remove errors, and CDR3 was defined according to IMGT conventions as the region from the conserved cysteine to phenylalanine. Clonality was computed as 1 minus the Shannon entropy, with the entropy normalized by log2 of the number of productive unique TCRs. Scalp TCRbeta sequences were cross-referenced with sorted blood CD4 and CD8 repertoires so that the CD4 or CD8 identity of scalp clones could be inferred. What TCRdb holds here is the immuneACCESS table cut down to in-frame rearrangements. Part of the clones is not present; checked against another copy, under half of the missing clones reflect an unresolved V gene, and the others are unexplained. D and trimming were read from the DNA, whereas the V and J calls and clone size are those reported in that table. The sample table records around 190,000 clones; less than 65% of these occur just once. The ten top clones hold 4% to 4.5% of the sample.

CDR1 and CDR2 were assigned from the germline V gene as LGHNA and YNFKEQ. The CDR3 sequence holds 16 residues, the cysteine and phenylalanine included. CDR3 DNA is the only sequence kept; it has 48 bases, read in frame from the first base. From V the trimming removes 4 bases and from J it removes 0 bases, while the gene matches leave 2 bases of the junction unaccounted for. As to this clone: Its specific antigen is unknown. No much larger clone is present one base from it, and per-base qualities are unavailable.

The clonotype originates from a human donor with alopecia areata. Sequencing used CD4+ T cells sorted from blood, obtained at week 4, from a patient treated with tofacitinib. The chain is assembled from TRBV4-2 and TRBJ2-1; TRBD2 matches 11 bases in the middle. The CDR3 protein sequence reads: CASSPTSGVSYNEQFF. The DNA sequence is as follows: TGTGCCAGCAGCCCGACTAGCGGGGTCTCCTACAATGAGCAGTTCTTC.